The 9 T cell receptor beta chains below come from one sample, sequenced in a study of blood T cell repertoires in COVID-19. The method was immunoSEQ multiplex PCR; TCRdb's version includes in-frame clones alone and lacks a portion of them. The sample has 55,000 to 85,000 clones; less than 95% are singletons. The sequenced sample was peripheral blood. These receptors were collected from a woman younger than 35 with acute or convalescent COVID-19.

The V call is TRBV11-2, the J call TRBJ1-1; no reliable D call. CDR3 length: 15 residues. V was shortened by 2 bases and J by 2 bases, with 12 bases between the two germline ends. Germline CDR1 SGHAT, CDR2 FQNNGV. Here the CDR3 reads CASSLISVRNTEAFF. The DNA for the CDR3 is TGTGCCAGCAGCTTAATTTCCGTCCGTAACACTGAAGCTTTCTTT.

J is TRBJ1-2 and V is TRBV14; the D is unclear. Germline V gene sequence: CDR1 SGHDN, CDR2 FVKESK. The germline V and J ends were trimmed by 4 bases and 7 bases, with 19 bases remaining between them. The CDR3 totals 15 residues. The CDR3 nucleotides are TGTGCCAGCAGCCGAGGAGGTCGAGGATCGAGTGGCTACACCTTC. Amino acids: CASSRGGRGSSGYTF.

V usage is TRBV7-2 and J usage is TRBJ2-3; 10 bases are a match to TRBD2. J gave up 3 bases and V 5 bases, and 5 bases lay outside the gene matches. The CDR3 totals 15 residues. Germline assignment: CDR1 SGHTA and CDR2 FQGNSA. The CDR3 DNA reads TGTGCCAGCAGCCAGGGACTAGCGACTACAGATACGCAGTATTTT. Protein sequence: CASSQGLATTDTQYF.

V gene TRBV6-5 combines with J gene TRBJ2-7, with D perhaps TRBD2 (6 bases). Germline V gene lookup returns CDR1 MNHEY and CDR2 SVGAGI. The CDR3 consists of 13 residues. Deletions cut 2 bases from V and 3 bases from J, with 8 bases between. As DNA, the CDR3 is TGTGCCAGCAGTTACCGACTAGACTACGAGCAGTACTTC. It yields the protein CASSYRLDYEQYF.

The gene calls are TRBV11-2 and TRBJ1-3, with no clear D. V lost 2 bases to trimming and J lost 0 bases, with 8 bases between them. The CDR3 is made up of 15 amino acids. Germline V CDR1 and CDR2: SGHAT, FQNNGV. CDR3 DNA sequence: TGTGCCAGCAGCTTACATGGGAGCTCTGGAAACACCATATATTTT. It codes for CASSLHGSSGNTIYF.

The rearrangement joins TRBV30 to TRBJ1-6, with D possibly matching TRBD1 (5 bases). CDR1 GTSNPN and CDR2 SVGIG come from the germline V gene (reference sequence). This CDR3 region has 15 residues. V was shortened by 3 bases and J by 4 bases, with 13 bases between the two germline ends. The CDR3 sequence: CAWRNLGDYNSPLHF. The CDR3 nucleotides read TGTGCCTGGAGGAACCTAGGGGATTATAATTCACCCCTCCACTTT.

The CDR3 sequence: CASSPSGSRNEQFF. CDR3 DNA sequence: TGTGCCAGCAGCCCTAGCGGGAGTCGTAATGAGCAGTTCTTC. The chain has TRBV7-9 and TRBJ2-1; TRBD2 agrees at 10 bases. Germline V CDR1 and CDR2: SEHNR, FQNEAQ (reference sequence). With V trimmed by 5 bases and J by 7 bases, 5 bases remained unmatched. The CDR3 covers 14 residues.

This clone has only one observation. The genes are TRBV29-1 and TRBJ2-5, with TRBD1 as a possible D gene (6 bases). The CDR3 sequence is 13 residues long. Trimming removed 4 bases from V and 5 bases from J, with 14 bases in between. From germline, CDR1 is SQVTM and CDR2 ANQGSEA. In DNA, the CDR3 is TGCAGCGTTGGGGGGCCGCTCGGGGAGACCCAGTACTTC. It codes for CSVGGPLGETQYF. Drawing the rest from reference TRBV29-1 and TRBJ2-5, the complete variable domain is SAVISQKPSRDICQRGTSLTIQCQVDSQVTMMFWYRQQPGQSLTLIATANQGSEATYESGFVIDKFPISRPNLTFSTLTVSNMSPEDSSIYLCSVGGPLGETQYFGPGTRLLVL.

V gene TRBV7-9 combines with J gene TRBJ2-3, with TRBD2 identical over 7 bases. Germline values: CDR1 SEHNR, CDR2 FQNEAQ (reference sequence). The CDR3 runs 17 residues. V shed 1 base and J 1 base; nucleotides not matched to a gene: 8. CDR3 coding DNA: TGTGCCAGCAGCTTAGGAGCCAGCGGGGATCGCACAGATACGCAGTATTTT. As protein: CASSLGASGDRTDTQYF. Together with reference TRBV7-9 and TRBJ2-3, the CDR3 gives the full variable domain: DTGVSQNPRHKITKRGQNVTFRCDPISEHNRLYWYRQTLGQGPEFLTYFQNEAQLEKSRLLSDRFSAERPKGSFSTLEIQRTEQGDSAMYLCASSLGASGDRTDTQYFGPGTRLTVL.